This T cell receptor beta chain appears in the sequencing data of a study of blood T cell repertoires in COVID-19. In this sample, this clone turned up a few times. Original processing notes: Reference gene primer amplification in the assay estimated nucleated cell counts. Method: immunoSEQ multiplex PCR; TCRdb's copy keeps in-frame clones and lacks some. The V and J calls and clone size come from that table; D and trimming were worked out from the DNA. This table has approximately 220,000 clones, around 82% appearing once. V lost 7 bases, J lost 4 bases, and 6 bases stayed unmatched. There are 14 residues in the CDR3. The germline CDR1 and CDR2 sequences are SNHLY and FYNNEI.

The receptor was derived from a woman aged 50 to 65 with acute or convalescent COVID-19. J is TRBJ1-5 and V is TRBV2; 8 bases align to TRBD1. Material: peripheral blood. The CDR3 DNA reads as TGTGCCAGCACTGGGACAGGAGGAAATCAGCCCCAGCATTTT. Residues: CASTGTGGNQPQHF.